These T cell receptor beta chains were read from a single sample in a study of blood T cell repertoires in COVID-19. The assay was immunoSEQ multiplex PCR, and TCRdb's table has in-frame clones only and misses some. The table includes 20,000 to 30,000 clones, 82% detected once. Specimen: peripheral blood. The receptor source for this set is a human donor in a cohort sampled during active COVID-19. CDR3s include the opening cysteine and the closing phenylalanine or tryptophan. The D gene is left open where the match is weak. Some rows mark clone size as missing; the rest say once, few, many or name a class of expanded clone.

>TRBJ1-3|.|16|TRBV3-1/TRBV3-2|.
CASSLSGTFSGNTIYF
TGTGCCAGCAGCCTATCCGGGACTTTCTCTGGAAACACCATATATTTT
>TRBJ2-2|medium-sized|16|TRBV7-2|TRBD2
CASSKLAGPNTGELFF
TGTGCCAGCAGCAAACTAGCGGGGCCGAACACCGGGGAGCTGTTTTTT
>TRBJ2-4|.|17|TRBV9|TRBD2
CASSPSGTSADKNIQYF
TGTGCCAGCAGCCCGTCCGGGACTAGCGCGGACAAAAACATTCAGTACTTC
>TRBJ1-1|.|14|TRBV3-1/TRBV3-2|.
CASSRGGENTEAFF
TGTGCCAGCAGCCGGGGGGGGGAGAACACTGAAGCTTTCTTT
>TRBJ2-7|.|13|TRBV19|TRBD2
CASAHERGNEQYF
TGTGCCAGTGCCCACGAGCGGGGGAACGAGCAGTACTTC
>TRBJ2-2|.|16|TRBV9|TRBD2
CASSVRLAENTGELFF
TGTGCCAGCAGCGTCCGGCTAGCGGAAAACACCGGGGAGCTGTTTTTT
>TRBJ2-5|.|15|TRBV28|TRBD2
CASSLPQLAGETQYF
TGTGCCAGCAGTTTACCCCAGCTAGCGGGAGAGACCCAGTACTTC
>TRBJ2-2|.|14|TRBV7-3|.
CASEVQANTGELFF
TGTGCCAGCGAAGTGCAGGCGAACACCGGGGAGCTGTTTTTT
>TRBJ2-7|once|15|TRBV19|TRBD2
CASSRTSGPTYEQYF
TGTGCCAGTAGTAGAACTAGCGGGCCGACCTACGAGCAGTACTTC
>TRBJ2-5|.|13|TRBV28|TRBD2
CASTEGGEETQYF
TGTGCCAGCACCGAGGGAGGGGAAGAGACCCAGTACTTC
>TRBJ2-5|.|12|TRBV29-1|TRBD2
CSVGLAGETQYF
TGCAGCGTGGGACTAGCGGGGGAGACCCAGTACTTC
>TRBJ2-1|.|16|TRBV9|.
CASSVENPAVYNEQFF
TGTGCCAGCAGCGTAGAAAATCCAGCGGTCTACAATGAGCAGTTCTTC
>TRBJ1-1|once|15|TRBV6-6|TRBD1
CASSSPGQGDTEAFF
TGTGCCAGCAGTTCCCCCGGACAGGGAGACACTGAAGCTTTCTTT
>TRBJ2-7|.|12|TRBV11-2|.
CASSTGDYEQYF
TGTGCCAGCAGCACGGGGGACTACGAGCAGTACTTC
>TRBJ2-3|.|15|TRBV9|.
CASRKRDTSTDTQYF
TGTGCCAGCAGGAAAAGGGACACCAGCACAGATACGCAGTATTTT
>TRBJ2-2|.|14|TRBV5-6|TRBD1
CASILTGATGELFF
TGTGCCAGCATTCTGACAGGGGCGACCGGGGAGCTGTTTTTT
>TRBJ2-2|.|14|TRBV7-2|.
CASSSSPGAGELFF
TGTGCCAGCAGCTCGTCACCCGGGGCCGGGGAGCTGTTTTTT
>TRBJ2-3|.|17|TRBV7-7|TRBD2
CASSSGLAGRFTDTQYF
TGTGCCAGCAGCTCCGGACTAGCGGGAAGATTCACAGATACGCAGTATTTT
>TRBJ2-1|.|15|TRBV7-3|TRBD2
CASSFGTSAHNEQFF
TGTGCCAGCAGCTTCGGGACTAGCGCCCACAATGAGCAGTTCTTC
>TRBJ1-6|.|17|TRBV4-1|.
CASSQDPPRESNSPLHF
TGCGCCAGCAGCCAAGATCCCCCTCGGGAGAGTAATTCACCCCTCCACTTT
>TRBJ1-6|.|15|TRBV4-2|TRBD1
CASSPGTDYNSPLHF
TGTGCCAGCAGCCCCGGGACAGATTATAATTCACCCCTCCACTTT
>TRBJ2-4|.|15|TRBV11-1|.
CASSWRGSGKNIQYF
TGTGCCAGCAGTTGGCGGGGTAGCGGCAAAAACATTCAGTACTTC
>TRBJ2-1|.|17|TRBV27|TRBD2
CASSLNGGALQYNEQFF
TGTGCCAGCAGTTTGAACGGGGGGGCACTTCAATACAATGAGCAGTTCTTC
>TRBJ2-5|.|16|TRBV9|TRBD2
CASSGPQRGGQETQYF
TGTGCCAGCAGCGGGCCCCAGCGGGGGGGTCAAGAGACCCAGTACTTC